This T cell receptor (beta chain) was sequenced in a study of blood T cell repertoires in COVID-19. Data came from immunoSEQ multiplex PCR; TCRdb stores just in-frame clones and leaves some out. The table lists about 250,000 clones, roughly 86% of them singletons. This receptor was obtained from a woman in her sixties or seventies who had recovered from COVID-19. Sequencing was carried out using peripheral blood.

The CDR3 nucleotides are TGTGCCAGCAGCCCAATTGTGGAGGGATTTTATGGCTACACCTTC. Protein: CASSPIVEGFYGYTF. The chain is built from TRBV13 and TRBJ1-2; D not resolved. Between the trimmed V and J ends, which lost 5 bases and 5 bases, there was a span of 18 bases. This CDR3 has 15 amino acids. Germline V gene lookup returns CDR1 PRHDT and CDR2 FYEKMQ (reference sequence).